These 13 T cell receptor beta chains were all obtained from the same sample, sequenced in a study of cytomegalovirus exposure and HLA in healthy donors. The PCR had 60 Vbeta and 13 Jbeta primers. Profiling relied on immunoSEQ multiplex PCR, and the TCRdb table lists in-frame clones only, not all of them. The sample records approximately 86,000 clones, 65% to 80% being singletons. The source material was PBMCs. These receptors originate from a middle-aged man in good health and CMV-seronegative.

This CDR3 is CASSTGQGSGGYTF. As DNA, the CDR3 is TGTGCCAGTAGCACGGGACAGGGCTCGGGAGGCTACACCTTC. The chain couples TRBV19 to TRBJ1-2; TRBD1 matches 9 bases. The CDR3 runs 14 residues. J lost 8 bases, V lost 6 bases, and 10 bases had no gene match. Germline CDR1 and CDR2: LNHDA and SQIVND (reference sequence).

The V call is TRBV11-2, the J call TRBJ1-2; 7 bases match TRBD1. This CDR3 spans 15 amino acids. The germline CDR1 and CDR2 sequences are SGHAT and FQNNGV. V dropped 1 base and J dropped 7; count of bases not matched to a gene: 9. The CDR3 nucleotides read TGTGCCAGCAGCTTAGTCGCGACAGGGACGGCTGGCTACACCTTC. It translates to CASSLVATGTAGYTF.

The chain has TRBV5-4 and TRBJ1-1, with 9 bases aligning to TRBD1. CDR3 length equals 15 residues. V dropped 2 bases and J dropped 1; count of bases not matched to a gene: 3. Germline V CDR1 and CDR2: SGHNT, YYREEE (reference sequence). The CDR3 nucleotides are TGTGCCAGCAGCTTTCAGGGACAGGGGAACACTGAAGCTTTCTTT. This codes for CASSFQGQGNTEAFF.

Only a few counts were recorded for this clone. The chain combines TRBV4-3 with TRBJ1-1; no firm D call. Deletions cut 0 bases from V and 4 bases from J, with 9 bases between. This CDR3 contains 14 residues. Germline V lookup: CDR1 LGHNA, CDR2 YSLEER. The CDR3 coding sequence is TGCGCCAGCAGCCAAGAGCCTTTGAGCACTGAAGCTTTCTTT. Translation: CASSQEPLSTEAFF.

The genes are TRBV5-1 and TRBJ2-3, with a tentative D call TRBD1 (7 bases). Germline CDR1 SGHRS, CDR2 YFSETQ. V lost 4 bases, J lost 0 bases, and 12 bases lay in between. The CDR3 is made up of 15 amino acids. CDR3 DNA: TGCGCCAGCAGCCCGCGGGACAGTAGCACAGATACGCAGTATTTT. Translating it yields CASSPRDSSTDTQYF. Full variable domain (missing parts from reference TRBV5-1 and TRBJ2-3): KAGVTQTPRYLIKTRGQQVTLSCSPISGHRSVSWYQQTPGQGLQFLFEYFSETQRNKGNFPGRFSGRQFSNSRSEMNVSTLELGDSALYLCASSPRDSSTDTQYFGPGTRLTVL.

The chain's CDR3 is CASSISRVTEQYF. DNA of the CDR3: TGTGCCAGCAGCATTAGCAGGGTAACGGAGCAGTACTTC. The rearrangement links TRBV7-3 to TRBJ2-7, with a weak D call TRBD1 (5 bases). The V gene lost 5 bases and the J gene lost 7 bases, with 15 bases spanning the gap. This CDR3 contains 13 residues. From germline, CDR1 is SGHTA and CDR2 FQGTGA.

J is TRBJ2-7 and V is TRBV19, with unresolved D. This CDR3 comprises 14 residues. Germline V gives CDR1 LNHDA, CDR2 SQIVND (reference sequence). Trimming removed 2 bases from V and 2 bases from J, with 10 bases in between. The CDR3 nucleotides read TGTGCCAGTAGTATATCGCGGAAAACCTACGAGCAGTACTTC. Amino acid sequence: CASSISRKTYEQYF.

This chain uses TRBV7-8 with TRBJ1-5; the match to TRBD1 covers 7 bases. This CDR3 contains 14 residues. With 3 bases clipped from V and 6 bases from J, the junction kept 5 bases outside the gene matches. Germline V gene sequence: CDR1 SGHVS, CDR2 FQNEAQ. The CDR3 spells CASSLDRSLQPQHF. In DNA, the CDR3 is TGTGCCAGCAGCTTGGACAGGTCCCTTCAGCCCCAGCATTTT.

The CDR3 DNA reads TGTGCTAGTGGGCCGCGGGGAGGGAACACTGAAGCTTTCTTT. Translated: CASGPRGGNTEAFF. The chain carries TRBV12-5 and TRBJ1-1; no clear D. Per the germline V gene, CDR1 is LGHNT and CDR2 is FRNRAP. The CDR3 is made up of 14 amino acids. Trimming took 6 bases from V and 1 from J, leaving 12 bases between them.

This chain uses TRBV4-2 with TRBJ2-3; the match to TRBD2 covers 9 bases. This CDR3 has 16 amino acids. Germline lookup yields CDR1 LGHNA and CDR2 YNFKEQ. V dropped 0 bases and J dropped 6; count of bases not matched to a gene: 7. Written as DNA, the CDR3 is TGTGCCAGCAGCCAAGAATCGGCGGGGGGGCCCGATACGCAGTATTTT. Protein sequence: CASSQESAGGPDTQYF.

The chain is built from TRBV19 and TRBJ1-2, with 7 bases fitting TRBD1. This CDR3 has 14 residues. Trimming took 7 bases from V and 8 from J; bases not matched to a gene: 13. CDR1 is LNHDA and CDR2 is SQIVND in the germline V gene (reference sequence). In DNA, the CDR3 is TGTGCCAGTACCCCGGGACAGATAATACAGGGCTACACCTTC. It encodes CASTPGQIIQGYTF.

CDR3 nucleotide sequence: TGTGCCAGCAGCCCTAGGAGGTGGAGGGACCCAGATACGCAGTATTTT. Translation: CASSPRRWRDPDTQYF. The chain recombines TRBV5-5 with TRBJ2-3, with D tentatively TRBD2 (6 bases). Trimming took 4 bases from V and 4 from J, leaving 19 bases between them. This CDR3 is 16 amino acids long. The V gene's germline CDR1 is SGHKS and CDR2 YYEKEE (reference sequence).

The rearrangement joins TRBV11-2 to TRBJ1-3, with D unclear. Germline lookup yields CDR1 SGHAT and CDR2 FQNNGV. CDR3 length: 18 amino acids. Trimming stripped 3 bases from V and 0 bases from J, with 18 bases between. The CDR3 loop is CASSFNSAKPTSGNTIYF. The CDR3 region has the DNA TGTGCCAGCAGCTTTAATTCTGCTAAGCCTACCTCTGGAAACACCATATATTTT.